Following are 30 T cell receptor beta chains from one sample sequenced in a study of cytotoxic CD8 clonotypes in ibrutinib-treated CLL. This table comes from immunoSEQ multiplex PCR, and its TCRdb copy is limited to in-frame clones, with some not included. The repertoire holds under 50,000 clones, approximately 67% seen once, with about 7.4% in the top ten. Sequencing used PBMCs, obtained at disease progression, from a patient treated with ibrutinib. The receptors were sampled from a human donor with chronic lymphocytic leukemia.

This chain links TRBV18 with TRBJ1-2, with no clear D. The germline V and J ends were trimmed by 0 bases and 2 bases, with 7 bases remaining between them. CDR1 is KGHSH, CDR2 LQKENI, per germline. The CDR3 is made up of 14 amino acids. CDR3 protein: CASSPPLANYGYTF. CDR3 nucleotide sequence: TGTGCCAGCTCACCACCGCTGGCGAACTATGGCTACACCTTC.

J is TRBJ2-1 and V is TRBV5-1, with 8 bases that match TRBD2. Germline-derived CDR1 and CDR2 are SGHRS and YFSETQ. This CDR3 contains 15 residues. Trimming took 3 bases from V and 8 from J; bases not matched to a gene: 10. CDR3 nucleotides: TGCGCCAGCAGCTCGGAACCGGGAGGGGCCGATGAGCAGTTCTTC. Its protein is CASSSEPGGADEQFF.

This sequence joins TRBV29-1 and TRBJ2-1, with TRBD1 identical over 8 bases. V shed 6 bases and J 4 bases; nucleotides not matched to a gene: 5. Germline assignment: CDR1 SQVTM and CDR2 ANQGSEA. The CDR3 covers 13 residues. CDR3 in amino acids: CSVPGQAYNEQFF. The CDR3 DNA reads TGCAGCGTGCCGGGACAGGCGTACAATGAGCAGTTCTTC.

The chain has TRBV11-3 and TRBJ2-1; D might be TRBD1 (6 bases). The CDR3 has 16 residues. The V and J ends lost 6 bases and 0 bases respectively, with 15 bases between them. Germline CDR1 is SGHNT and CDR2 is YENEEA. The CDR3: CASSHPGHSSYNEQFF. DNA of the CDR3: TGTGCCAGCAGTCACCCGGGACACAGCTCCTACAATGAGCAGTTCTTC.

The chain uses TRBV11-3 and TRBJ2-2; TRBD2 matches at 10 bases. The ends lost 5 bases at V and 5 bases at J; junction bases unmatched: 5. Germline V gene lookup returns CDR1 SGHNT and CDR2 YENEEA. The CDR3 has 15 residues. CDR3 DNA: TGTGCCAGCAGCCCCGGGACTAGCGTAACCGGGGAGCTGTTTTTT. Translating it yields CASSPGTSVTGELFF.

The chain links TRBV30 to TRBJ1-2; D is perhaps TRBD1 (5 bases). V lost 0 bases and J lost 6, with 11 bases in between. This CDR3 is 13 amino acids long. Germline V CDR1 and CDR2: GTSNPN, SVGIG (reference sequence). In DNA, the CDR3 is TGTGCCTGGAGTGTACTAGGGGCAGATGGCTACACCTTC. It is translated as CAWSVLGADGYTF.

This chain joins TRBV2 and TRBJ1-5; D not certain. The V gene lost 4 bases and the J gene lost 1 base, with 11 bases spanning the gap. The germline V gene has CDR1 SNHLY and CDR2 FYNNEI. The CDR3 covers 15 residues. The CDR3 bases are TGTGCCAGCAGTGGGGCGAAGGGAAGCAATCAGCCCCAGCATTTT. This gives the protein CASSGAKGSNQPQHF.

The rearrangement uses TRBV28 and TRBJ1-5; TRBD1 agrees at 10 bases. Germline CDR1 is MDHEN and CDR2 is SYDVKM. Trimming at V came to 1 base and at J to 6 bases, leaving 6 bases not matched to a gene. The CDR3 extends over 16 amino acids. The CDR3 is CASSLSVTGGVQPQHF. The CDR3 nucleotides read TGTGCCAGCAGTTTATCCGTGACAGGGGGCGTTCAGCCCCAGCATTTT.

By sample fraction, this clone is medium-sized. The chain employs TRBV7-3 and TRBJ2-2, with D perhaps TRBD2 (5 bases). The germline gives CDR1 SGHTA, CDR2 FQGTGA. Trimming stripped 7 bases from V and 0 bases from J, with 9 bases between. There are 14 residues in the CDR3. CDR3 bases: TGTGCCAGCACCCGAGGGCCGAACACCGGGGAGCTGTTTTTT. Amino acid sequence: CASTRGPNTGELFF. Full variable domain (rest looked up from reference TRBV7-3 and TRBJ2-2): GAGVSQTPSNKVTEKGKYVELRCDPISGHTALYWYRQSLGQGPEFLIYFQGTGAADDSGLPNDRFFAVRPEGSVSTLKIQRTERGDSAVYLCASTRGPNTGELFFGEGSRLTVL.

CDR3 protein: CAWSWAGGNYGYTF. The CDR3 DNA sequence: TGTGCCTGGAGTTGGGCAGGGGGTAACTATGGCTACACCTTC. The rearrangement links TRBV30 to TRBJ1-2; 7 positions agree with TRBD1. The CDR3 has 14 residues. Germline CDR1 is GTSNPN and CDR2 is SVGIG (reference sequence). The J segment lost 1 base and the V segment lost 2 bases, leaving 4 bases of the junction unmatched.

Only a few counts were recorded for this clone. The gene calls are TRBV9 and TRBJ1-4, with D unclear. V was shortened by 3 bases and J by 8 bases, with 14 bases between the two germline ends. Germline CDR1 reads SGDLS; CDR2 reads YYNGEE. The CDR3 is 14 amino acids. The CDR3 loop reads CASSAGLSGEKLFF. Here the CDR3 DNA reads TGTGCCAGCAGCGCCGGACTTTCCGGCGAAAAACTGTTTTTT.

With regard to this clone: An end of the junction differs from the germline gene, which may be a read error. This chain uses TRBV7-7 with TRBJ1-4; D is undetermined. Germline CDR1 reads SSHAT; CDR2 reads FNYEAQ (reference sequence). The CDR3 is 13 residues long. The CDR3 DNA sequence: TGTGCTAGCAGCCCAAACCTGGATGAAAAACTGTTTTTT. This translates into CASSPNLDEKLFF.

The chain uses TRBV5-4 and TRBJ1-5, with TRBD1 identical over 9 bases. CDR1 and CDR2 from the germline V gene are SGHNT and YYREEE (reference sequence). V lost 1 base and J lost 4; bases outside the gene matches: 6. The CDR3 runs 16 residues. The DNA for the CDR3 is TGTGCCAGCAGCTTGACCGGGACAGGGATTAATCAGCCCCAGCATTTT. Residues: CASSLTGTGINQPQHF.

The sample holds one count of this clone. At the DNA level, this CDR3 is encoded by other sequences in the same sample as well. V gene TRBV7-3 combines with J gene TRBJ2-7; TRBD1 agrees at 10 bases. The CDR3 sequence is 13 residues long. In germline, CDR1 is SGHTA, CDR2 FQGTGA. V was clipped by 5 bases and J by 4 bases; unmatched bases: 2. The CDR3 spells CASSRDRGYEQYF. CDR3 coding DNA: TGTGCCAGCAGCAGGGACAGGGGATACGAGCAGTACTTC.

V usage is TRBV7-9 and J usage is TRBJ2-7; D is undetermined. CDR1 is SEHNR, CDR2 FQNEAQ, per germline (reference sequence). CDR3 length: 11 residues. V was clipped by 5 bases and J by 3 bases, with 5 bases between them. The CDR3 region has the DNA TGTGCCAGCAGCCTCAACTACGAGCAGTACTTC. Amino acids: CASSLNYEQYF.

This chain uses TRBV29-1 with TRBJ2-7; TRBD2 might be the D (7 bases). Germline CDR1 is SQVTM and CDR2 is ANQGSEA. The CDR3 is 12 residues long. Trimming took 6 bases from V and 9 from J, leaving 18 bases between them. The CDR3 nucleotides read TGCAGCGTCCGGGCGGGGGCGGGCGTGCAGTACTTC. Translation gives CSVRAGAGVQYF.

J is TRBJ1-3 and V is TRBV15, with D perhaps TRBD1 (5 bases). Trimming removed 0 bases at V and 2 bases at J, with 8 bases between. The CDR3 loop spans 15 amino acids. Germline V gene sequence: CDR1 LNHNV, CDR2 YYDKDF (reference sequence). CDR3 amino acids: CATSREGQTGNTIYF. In nucleotides, the CDR3 is TGTGCCACCAGCAGAGAGGGGCAAACTGGAAACACCATATATTTT.

This chain links TRBV5-6 with TRBJ1-2; D gene ambiguous. Trimming left V 4 bases short and J 2 bases short, with 9 bases between. From germline, CDR1 is SGHDT and CDR2 YYEEEE. The CDR3 runs to 13 residues. The CDR3 coding sequence is TGTGCCAGCAGCCGGACGGGGAACTATGGCTACACCTTC. It yields the protein CASSRTGNYGYTF.

V and J are TRBV5-4 and TRBJ2-3, with D maybe TRBD1 (6 bases). Trimming stripped 4 bases from V and 6 bases from J, with 18 bases between. This CDR3 region has 15 residues. From germline, CDR1 is SGHNT and CDR2 YYREEE (reference sequence). CDR3 protein: CASSRAPGEIDTQYF. CDR3 sequence (DNA): TGTGCCAGCAGCCGGGCCCCAGGGGAGATTGATACGCAGTATTTT.

The gene calls are TRBV2 and TRBJ2-3, with 8 nucleotides matching TRBD2. Germline lookup yields CDR1 SNHLY and CDR2 FYNNEI. The V segment lost 6 bases and the J segment 5 bases; nucleotides outside the gene matches: 13. There are 16 residues in the CDR3. The CDR3 protein is CASSLMGREGVDTQYF. Here the CDR3 DNA reads TGTGCCAGCAGCCTTATGGGTCGGGAGGGGGTAGATACGCAGTATTTT.

The rearrangement joins TRBV6-1 to TRBJ2-7; D unclear. The CDR3 extends over 15 amino acids. V dropped 1 base and J dropped 1 base, with 11 bases sitting between them. CDR1 is MNHNS and CDR2 is SASEGT in the germline V gene. The CDR3 spells CASSEGPVSSYEQYF. The CDR3 region has the DNA TGTGCCAGCAGTGAAGGGCCAGTTTCGTCCTACGAGCAGTACTTC.

The rearrangement links TRBV2 to TRBJ2-1; D gene unclear. V was shortened by 11 bases and J by 0 bases, with 29 bases between the two germline ends. The V gene's germline CDR1 is SNHLY and CDR2 FYNNEI. CDR3 size: 19 residues. The CDR3 reads CAPRWLGLLATYSYNEQFF. CDR3 nucleotide sequence: TGTGCCCCGCGCTGGTTAGGCCTTTTGGCCACCTACTCCTACAATGAGCAGTTCTTC.

The chain is built from TRBV9 and TRBJ2-5, with D uncertain. With 3 bases removed from V and 0 bases from J, the gap between germline ends came to 3 bases. CDR1 is SGDLS and CDR2 is YYNGEE in the germline V gene. The CDR3 sequence is 12 residues long. For the CDR3, the DNA is TGTGCCAGCAGCGCCCACCAAGAGACCCAGTACTTC. Translation: CASSAHQETQYF.

This chain joins TRBV19 and TRBJ1-2; D call uncertain. V was pared by 4 bases and J by 2 bases, with 11 bases between. In germline, CDR1 is LNHDA, CDR2 SQIVND (reference sequence). The CDR3 has 14 residues. The CDR3 here is CASSTPDGNYGYTF. DNA of the CDR3: TGTGCCAGTAGTACCCCGGACGGCAACTATGGCTACACCTTC.

The chain uses TRBV7-9 and TRBJ2-7; D might be TRBD1 (6 bases). V lost 1 base and J 0 bases, leaving 19 bases between the germline ends. Germline V gene sequence: CDR1 SEHNR, CDR2 FQNEAQ (reference sequence). This CDR3 comprises 18 residues. The DNA of the CDR3 is TGTGCCAGCAGCTTAGATGGGGGCGGCGGGCTCAACTCCTACGAGCAGTACTTC. It is translated as CASSLDGGGGLNSYEQYF.

The J gene is TRBJ2-5, the V gene TRBV4-3, with 14 bases aligning to TRBD2. This CDR3 is 15 amino acids long. Germline loops: CDR1 LGHNA, CDR2 YSLEER. V was pared by 1 base and J by 9 bases, with 4 bases of the junction left unmatched. The CDR3 loop reads CASSQGLAGGQPQYF. The CDR3, as DNA: TGCGCCAGCAGCCAAGGACTAGCGGGAGGGCAGCCCCAGTACTTC.

The chain combines TRBV7-2 with TRBJ2-6; TRBD1 matches 9 bases. Germline V gene lookup returns CDR1 SGHTA and CDR2 FQGNSA. The J segment lost 10 bases and the V segment lost 5 bases, leaving 9 bases of the junction unmatched. CDR3 length equals 15 residues. This CDR3 reads CASSRRDRVSNVLTF. CDR3 in DNA: TGTGCCAGCAGCCGCCGGGACAGGGTATCTAACGTCCTGACTTTC.

The chain has TRBV29-1 and TRBJ2-5, with 9 nucleotides matching TRBD1. The CDR3 contains 14 residues. The V segment lost 6 bases and the J segment 2 bases; nucleotides outside the gene matches: 7. Germline loops: CDR1 SQVTM, CDR2 ANQGSEA. The CDR3: CSVGGQGNQETQYF. The CDR3 bases are TGCAGCGTGGGGGGACAGGGCAATCAAGAGACCCAGTACTTC.

The chain employs TRBV5-5 and TRBJ2-3, with D hard to call. Trimming left V 4 bases short and J 4 bases short, with 10 bases between. The CDR3 length is 13 residues. Germline V gene lookup returns CDR1 SGHKS and CDR2 YYEKEE (reference sequence). CDR3 sequence reads: CASSVLVPDTQYF. The CDR3 region has the DNA TGTGCCAGCAGCGTACTGGTCCCAGATACGCAGTATTTT.

This chain links TRBV19 with TRBJ1-1; 10 nucleotides match TRBD1. This CDR3 contains 14 residues. The ends lost 7 bases at V and 7 bases at J; junction bases unmatched: 9. Germline V CDR1 and CDR2: LNHDA, SQIVND (reference sequence). The CDR3 sequence: CASIPTGGVGEAFF. The CDR3 region has the DNA TGTGCCAGTATTCCGACAGGGGGCGTGGGTGAAGCTTTCTTT. The full variable domain, its missing parts supplied by reference TRBV19 and TRBJ1-1, is DGGITQSPKYLFRKEGQNVTLSCEQNLNHDAMYWYRQDPGQGLRLIYYSQIVNDFQKGDIAEGYSVSREKKESFPLTVTSAQKNPTAFYLCASIPTGGVGEAFFGQGTRLTVV.